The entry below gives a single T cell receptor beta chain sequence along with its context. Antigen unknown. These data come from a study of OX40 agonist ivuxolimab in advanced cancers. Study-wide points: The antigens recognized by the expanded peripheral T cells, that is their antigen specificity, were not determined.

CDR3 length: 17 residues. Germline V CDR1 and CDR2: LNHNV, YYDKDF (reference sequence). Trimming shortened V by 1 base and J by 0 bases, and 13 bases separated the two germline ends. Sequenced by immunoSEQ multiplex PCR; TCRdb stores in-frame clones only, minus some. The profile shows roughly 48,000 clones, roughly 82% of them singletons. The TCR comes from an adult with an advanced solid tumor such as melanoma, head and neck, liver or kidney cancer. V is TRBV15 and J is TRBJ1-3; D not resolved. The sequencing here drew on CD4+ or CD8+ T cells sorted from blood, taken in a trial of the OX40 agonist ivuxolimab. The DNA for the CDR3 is TGTGCCACCAGCAGAGGAGGCAGTCCAAGCTCTGGAAACACCATATATTTT. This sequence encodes CATSRGGSPSSGNTIYF.